These T cell receptor beta chains were read from a single sample in a study of T cell responses to AZD1222 COVID-19 vaccine. The table came from immunoSEQ multiplex PCR; TCRdb's copy has only in-frame clones and leaves some out. The sample gives roughly 150,000 clones, approximately 92% of which show up once; roughly 2.2% is in the top ten. The sequencing here drew on peripheral blood, taken on day 0 of AZD1222 vaccination. The source is an adult in good health. Both conserved end residues are part of each CDR3. D genes are given only for firm matches. Size is stated for part of the rows, as once, few or many counts, or as a class when the clone is expanded.

clone size: few; D gene: NA; J gene: TRBJ1-2; V gene: TRBV2; CDR3 protein: CASSEVRDYGYTF; CDR3 DNA: TGTGCCAGCAGTGAAGTCAGGGACTATGGCTACACCTTC
clone size: NA; D gene: TRBD2; J gene: TRBJ2-7; V gene: TRBV9; CDR3 protein: CASSVTASGGTSSEQYF; CDR3 DNA: TGTGCCAGCAGCGTAACCGCCAGCGGGGGTACTTCATCCGAGCAGTACTTC
clone size: NA; D gene: TRBD2; J gene: TRBJ2-3; V gene: TRBV20-1; CDR3 protein: CSASGGGALTQYF; CDR3 DNA: TGCAGTGCTAGTGGCGGGGGGGCCCTTACGCAGTATTTT
clone size: NA; D gene: TRBD1; J gene: TRBJ1-1; V gene: TRBV9; CDR3 protein: CASSPRQGSTEAFF; CDR3 DNA: TGTGCCAGCAGCCCGCGACAGGGGTCCACTGAAGCTTTCTTT
clone size: NA; D gene: TRBD2; J gene: TRBJ2-2; V gene: TRBV18; CDR3 protein: CASSTLAGRVNTGELFF; CDR3 DNA: TGTGCCAGCTCAACGCTAGCGGGTCGGGTGAACACCGGGGAGCTGTTTTTT
clone size: once; D gene: TRBD1; J gene: TRBJ1-1; V gene: TRBV29-1; CDR3 protein: CSVAGQPNTEAFF; CDR3 DNA: TGCAGCGTTGCGGGACAGCCGAACACTGAAGCTTTCTTT
clone size: NA; D gene: NA; J gene: TRBJ2-3; V gene: TRBV4-1; CDR3 protein: CASSQGGGGQLYVDTQYF; CDR3 DNA: TGCGCCAGCAGCCAAGGTGGTGGCGGACAGCTGTATGTCGATACGCAGTATTTT
clone size: once; D gene: NA; J gene: TRBJ2-1; V gene: TRBV5-1; CDR3 protein: CASSSRAYTSYNEQFF; CDR3 DNA: TGCGCCAGCAGCTCCAGGGCATACACCTCCTACAATGAGCAGTTCTTC
clone size: NA; D gene: NA; J gene: TRBJ2-1; V gene: TRBV9; CDR3 protein: CASSVGLMGEYNEQFF; CDR3 DNA: TGTGCCAGCAGCGTAGGGTTGATGGGAGAGTACAATGAGCAGTTCTTC
clone size: NA; D gene: NA; J gene: TRBJ1-1; V gene: TRBV18; CDR3 protein: CASSPEVNTEAFF; CDR3 DNA: TGTGCCAGCTCACCAGAAGTGAACACTGAAGCTTTCTTT
clone size: NA; D gene: NA; J gene: TRBJ1-2; V gene: TRBV11-2; CDR3 protein: CASSLDRVYGYTF; CDR3 DNA: TGTGCCAGCAGCTTAGATCGGGTCTATGGCTACACCTTC
clone size: NA; D gene: NA; J gene: TRBJ2-5; V gene: TRBV5-1; CDR3 protein: CASSGLYQETQYF; CDR3 DNA: TGCGCCAGCAGCGGTCTTTACCAAGAGACCCAGTACTTC
clone size: NA; D gene: NA; J gene: TRBJ2-1; V gene: TRBV2; CDR3 protein: CASSLVNEQFF; CDR3 DNA: TGTGCCAGCAGTTTGGTCAATGAGCAGTTCTTC
clone size: NA; D gene: NA; J gene: TRBJ1-1; V gene: TRBV28; CDR3 protein: CASSFGQIEAFF; CDR3 DNA: TGTGCCAGCAGTTTCGGACAGATTGAAGCTTTCTTT
clone size: NA; D gene: NA; J gene: TRBJ1-4; V gene: TRBV28; CDR3 protein: CASGRGDEKLFF; CDR3 DNA: TGTGCCAGCGGCAGGGGTGACGAAAAACTGTTTTTT
clone size: NA; D gene: NA; J gene: TRBJ1-4; V gene: TRBV9; CDR3 protein: CASSVGGRGDEKLFF; CDR3 DNA: TGTGCCAGCAGCGTAGGGGGGAGAGGGGATGAAAAACTGTTTTTT
clone size: NA; D gene: NA; J gene: TRBJ2-5; V gene: TRBV2; CDR3 protein: CASSDRSSQETQYF; CDR3 DNA: TGTGCCAGCAGTGACAGGTCATCTCAAGAGACCCAGTACTTC
clone size: once; D gene: TRBD1; J gene: TRBJ1-2; V gene: TRBV19; CDR3 protein: CASSPWTGNYGYTF; CDR3 DNA: TGTGCCAGTAGTCCCTGGACAGGGAACTATGGCTACACCTTC
clone size: NA; D gene: NA; J gene: TRBJ1-3; V gene: TRBV18; CDR3 protein: CASSTKQGHGNTIYF; CDR3 DNA: TGTGCCAGCTCCACAAAACAGGGTCACGGAAACACCATATATTTT
clone size: once; D gene: NA; J gene: TRBJ2-3; V gene: TRBV12-3/TRBV12-4; CDR3 protein: CASSFTMQYF; CDR3 DNA: TGTGCCAGCAGCTTTACGATGCAGTATTTT
clone size: NA; D gene: TRBD2; J gene: TRBJ2-1; V gene: TRBV6-4; CDR3 protein: CASSDESGGVHEQFF; CDR3 DNA: TGTGCCAGCAGTGACGAGTCGGGAGGGGTACATGAGCAGTTCTTC
clone size: NA; D gene: TRBD1; J gene: TRBJ2-7; V gene: TRBV4-1; CDR3 protein: CASSPYGRGTGVGEQYF; CDR3 DNA: TGCGCCAGCAGCCCCTACGGTCGAGGGACAGGGGTAGGTGAGCAGTACTTC
clone size: NA; D gene: TRBD2; J gene: TRBJ2-7; V gene: TRBV6-2/TRBV6-3; CDR3 protein: CASSYPGGNEQYF; CDR3 DNA: TGTGCCAGCAGTTACCCCGGGGGGAACGAGCAGTACTTC
clone size: NA; D gene: NA; J gene: TRBJ2-5; V gene: TRBV5-1; CDR3 protein: CASSLKETQYF; CDR3 DNA: TGCGCCAGCAGCTTAAAAGAGACCCAGTACTTC
clone size: NA; D gene: TRBD1; J gene: TRBJ1-6; V gene: TRBV4-3; CDR3 protein: CASSLQGAVNSPLHF; CDR3 DNA: TGCGCCAGCAGCCTACAGGGGGCCGTTAATTCACCCCTCCACTTT
clone size: NA; D gene: NA; J gene: TRBJ2-1; V gene: TRBV19; CDR3 protein: CASSIPISTPYNEQFF; CDR3 DNA: TGTGCCAGTAGTATACCTATCTCAACCCCTTACAATGAGCAGTTCTTC
clone size: once; D gene: NA; J gene: TRBJ1-1; V gene: TRBV28; CDR3 protein: CASSPTSGKTEAFF; CDR3 DNA: TGTGCCAGCAGCCCCACTTCAGGGAAAACTGAAGCTTTCTTT
clone size: NA; D gene: NA; J gene: TRBJ2-5; V gene: TRBV5-4; CDR3 protein: CASSLGNSGTQETQYF; CDR3 DNA: TGTGCCAGCAGCTTAGGTAATTCCGGGACACAAGAGACCCAGTACTTC
clone size: NA; D gene: TRBD2; J gene: TRBJ2-1; V gene: TRBV11-2; CDR3 protein: CASSPRGTRGYNEQFF; CDR3 DNA: TGTGCCAGCAGCCCCCGAGGGACTAGAGGCTACAATGAGCAGTTCTTC
clone size: NA; D gene: NA; J gene: TRBJ2-7; V gene: TRBV7-9; CDR3 protein: CASSLAASYEQYF; CDR3 DNA: TGTGCCAGCAGCTTAGCGGCCTCCTACGAGCAGTACTTC
clone size: NA; D gene: TRBD1; J gene: TRBJ2-7; V gene: TRBV19; CDR3 protein: CASSGQVPAYEQYF; CDR3 DNA: TGTGCCAGTAGTGGACAGGTCCCGGCCTACGAGCAGTACTTC
clone size: NA; D gene: TRBD1; J gene: TRBJ1-1; V gene: TRBV5-1; CDR3 protein: CASSLTGEGTEAFF; CDR3 DNA: TGCGCCAGCAGCTTGACAGGGGAGGGGACTGAAGCTTTCTTT
clone size: NA; D gene: NA; J gene: TRBJ2-5; V gene: TRBV19; CDR3 protein: CASSTRGSRTGGETQYF; CDR3 DNA: TGTGCCAGTAGTACACGAGGGTCACGGACCGGCGGAGAGACCCAGTACTTC
clone size: NA; D gene: NA; J gene: TRBJ1-2; V gene: TRBV2; CDR3 protein: CASRATGPWRGYTF; CDR3 DNA: TGTGCCAGCAGGGCGACGGGCCCTTGGAGGGGCTACACCTTC